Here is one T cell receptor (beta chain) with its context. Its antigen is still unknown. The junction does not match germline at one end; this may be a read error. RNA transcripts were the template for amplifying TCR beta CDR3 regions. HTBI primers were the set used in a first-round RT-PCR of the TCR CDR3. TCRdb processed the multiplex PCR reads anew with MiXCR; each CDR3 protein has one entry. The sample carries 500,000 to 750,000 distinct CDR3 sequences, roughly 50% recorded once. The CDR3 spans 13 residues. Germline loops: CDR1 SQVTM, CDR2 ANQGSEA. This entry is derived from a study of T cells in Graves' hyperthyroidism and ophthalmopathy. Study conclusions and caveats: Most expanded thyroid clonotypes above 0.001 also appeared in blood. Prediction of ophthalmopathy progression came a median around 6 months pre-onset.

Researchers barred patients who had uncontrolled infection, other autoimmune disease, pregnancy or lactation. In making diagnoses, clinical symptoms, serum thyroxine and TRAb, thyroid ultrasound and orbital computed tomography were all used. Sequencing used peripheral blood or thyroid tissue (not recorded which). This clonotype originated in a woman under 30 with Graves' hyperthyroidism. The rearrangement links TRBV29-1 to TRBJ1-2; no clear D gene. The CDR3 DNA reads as TGCAGCCTTGACCTAAACGTGAACTATGGCTACACCTTC. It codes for CSLDLNVNYGYTF.